Below, 13 T cell receptor beta chains from the same sample are listed, as sequenced in a study of monozygotic twins with cystic fibrosis. TCRdb's table, derived via immunoSEQ multiplex PCR, lists solely in-frame clones and lacks some. The table shows roughly 10,000 clones, with over 99% occurring only once. Sequenced input: blood. The receptors stem from a man between 18 and 29 years old with cystic fibrosis.

The chain joins TRBV5-6 to TRBJ2-7; D is undetermined. Trimming shortened V by 0 bases and J by 2 bases, and 9 bases separated the two germline ends. Germline CDR1 SGHDT, CDR2 YYEEEE. The CDR3 covers 14 residues. DNA of the CDR3: TGTGCCAGCAGCTTGGGGCAGGCCACCTACGAGCAGTACTTC. Translating gives CASSLGQATYEQYF.

Only one count was recorded for this clone. The gene calls are TRBV25-1 and TRBJ2-3; 7 bases are a match to TRBD1. CDR1 and CDR2 from the germline V gene are MGHDK and SYGVNS. There are 13 residues in the CDR3. Trimming at V came to 3 bases and at J to 9 bases, leaving 6 bases not matched to a gene. This CDR3 reads CASSDPGQKTQYF. Here the CDR3 DNA reads TGTGCCAGCAGTGATCCGGGACAGAAGACGCAGTATTTT.

The rearrangement uses TRBV13 and TRBJ2-1; D uncertain. CDR1 and CDR2 from the germline V gene are PRHDT and FYEKMQ (reference sequence). V lost 5 bases and J 8 bases, leaving 13 bases between the germline ends. This CDR3 spans 13 amino acids. DNA of the CDR3: TGTGCCAGCAGCGACACTCTTCTCGATGAGCAGTTCTTC. It is translated as CASSDTLLDEQFF.

The genes are TRBV11-3 and TRBJ2-1, with 8 positions matching TRBD1. Germline CDR1 and CDR2: SGHNT and YENEEA. The length of the CDR3 is 15 residues. The J segment lost 4 bases and the V segment lost 5 bases, leaving 7 bases of the junction unmatched. CDR3 sequence (DNA): TGTGCCAGCAGCCCACAGGGGGGAGAATACAATGAGCAGTTCTTC. This encodes CASSPQGGEYNEQFF.

The chain recombines TRBV27 with TRBJ2-1; D possibly corresponds to TRBD2 (5 bases). The germline V gene encodes CDR1 MNHEY and CDR2 SMNVEV (reference sequence). The V and J ends lost 5 bases and 5 bases respectively, with 19 bases between them. This CDR3 has 16 residues. The DNA for the CDR3 is TGTGCCAGCAGTCCTGGAGGTTGGCTTGATGACAATGAGCAGTTCTTC. Translated, it gives CASSPGGWLDDNEQFF.

This sequence joins TRBV9 and TRBJ2-5; 8 nucleotides match TRBD1. This CDR3 is 14 amino acids long. V shed 3 bases, J shed 7 bases, and the junction held 8 bases outside the gene matches. Per germline, CDR1 SGDLS and CDR2 YYNGEE. CDR3: CASSAAGGPGTQYF. The CDR3, as DNA: TGTGCCAGCAGCGCAGCAGGGGGCCCGGGGACCCAGTACTTC.

The rearrangement links TRBV6-1 to TRBJ1-5, with a possible D match to TRBD1 (6 bases). With 1 base removed from V and 6 bases from J, the gap between germline ends came to 16 bases. The CDR3 totals 16 residues. Germline V gene lookup returns CDR1 MNHNS and CDR2 SASEGT. The CDR3 bases are TGTGCCAGCAGTGAAGGTTACGGGGGCGCCGGTCAGCCCCAGCATTTT. Its translation is CASSEGYGGAGQPQHF.

The rearrangement uses TRBV27 and TRBJ2-5; 9 nucleotides agree with TRBD2. The CDR3 contains 15 residues. Germline V gene sequence: CDR1 MNHEY, CDR2 SMNVEV (reference sequence). Unmatched junction bases numbered 10, after V lost 8 bases and J lost 3 bases. CDR3 bases: TGTGCCAGCTCGTCAGCCCGCGGGGGGGAAGAGACCCAGTACTTC. Protein sequence: CASSSARGGEETQYF.

This sequence joins TRBV11-2 and TRBJ1-3; 8 bases agree with TRBD1. From germline, CDR1 is SGHAT and CDR2 FQNNGV. Trimming cost V 4 bases and J 4 bases; bases outside gene matches: 6. This CDR3 has 15 amino acids. The CDR3 loop reads CASSWTGREGNTIYF. CDR3 nucleotides: TGTGCCAGCAGCTGGACAGGGAGGGAAGGAAACACCATATATTTT. Based on the CDR3 plus reference TRBV11-2 and TRBJ1-3, the full variable domain is EAGVAQSPRYKIIEKRQSVAFWCNPISGHATLYWYQQILGQGPKLLIQFQNNGVVDDSQLPKDRFSAERLKGVDSTLKIQPAKLEDSAVYLCASSWTGREGNTIYFGEGSWLTVV.

This chain joins TRBV11-2 and TRBJ1-3; no clear D. Germline V CDR1 and CDR2: SGHAT, FQNNGV. V lost 2 bases and J 0 bases, leaving 8 bases between the germline ends. This CDR3 contains 15 residues. CDR3 sequence reads: CASSLKGFSGNTIYF. The CDR3 region has the DNA TGTGCCAGCAGCTTAAAGGGATTCTCTGGAAACACCATATATTTT.

The chain uses TRBV19 and TRBJ1-1, with D uncertain. Trimming took off 4 bases at V and 4 bases at J, with 10 bases between the two ends. Germline V gives CDR1 LNHDA, CDR2 SQIVND (reference sequence). The CDR3 runs to 13 residues. CDR3 DNA sequence: TGTGCCAGTAGTACGACGTACAGCACTGAAGCTTTCTTT. It encodes CASSTTYSTEAFF.

J is TRBJ1-1 and V is TRBV7-6; D is undetermined. In germline, CDR1 is SGHVS, CDR2 FNYEAQ. V shed 5 bases and J shed 4 bases, with 14 bases lying between them. The CDR3 loop spans 14 amino acids. CDR3 nucleotides: TGTGCCAGCAGCGCGGCCGGTCGTGGCACTGAAGCTTTCTTT. It specifies CASSAAGRGTEAFF.

The CDR3 reads CASSVGRAPYNEQFF. The CDR3 DNA sequence: TGTGCCAGCAGCGTAGGGCGGGCTCCCTACAATGAGCAGTTCTTC. V is TRBV9 and J is TRBJ2-1; tentative D call: TRBD2 (5 bases). Germline-derived CDR1 and CDR2 are SGDLS and YYNGEE. V gave up 0 bases and J gave up 2 bases, with 9 bases separating them. The CDR3 is made up of 15 amino acids.